A selection of T cell receptor beta chains follows, all from one sample in a study of T cells after yellow fever vaccination. A single record per CDR3 protein comes from TCRdb applying MiXCR to the 5' RACE reads. The repertoire consists of roughly 340,000 distinct CDR3 sequences, with 4% occurring once and the leading ten covering approximately 24%. Sequencing was performed on PBMCs, taken 5 days after the yellow fever booster vaccination. These TCRs come from a man in his late teens or twenties who received the YFV17D yellow fever vaccine. Both conserved end residues are part of each CDR3. D genes are given only for firm matches. Size values are once, few and many counts, or a class for expanded clones, and some rows have none.

clone_size j_call v_call d_call cdr3_aa cdr3_nt
few TRBJ2-1 TRBV20-1 - CSARKSYSRGNNEQFF TGCAGTGCTAGAAAATCCTACTCGCGCGGAAACAATGAGCAGTTCTTC
few TRBJ2-7 TRBV20-1 TRBD1 CSARSEGAIYEQYF TGCAGTGCTAGGAGTGAGGGGGCGATCTACGAGCAGTACTTC
many TRBJ1-2 TRBV7-9 - CASSPFGGRDGYTF TGTGCCAGCAGCCCCTTCGGGGGGCGGGATGGCTACACCTTC
few TRBJ2-5 TRBV5-1 - CASSLAGREQETQYF TGCGCCAGCAGCTTGGCGGGCAGAGAACAAGAGACCCAGTACTTC
few TRBJ1-2 TRBV20-1 - CSARTGPYGYTF TGCAGTGCTAGGACAGGACCCTATGGCTACACCTTC
many TRBJ2-3 TRBV7-2 - CASSLGGQSTDTQYF TGTGCCAGCAGCTTGGGGGGACAGAGCACAGATACGCAGTATTTT
few TRBJ2-1 TRBV5-1 - CASSFFVSRGDNEQFF TGCGCCAGCAGTTTTTTCGTCTCACGGGGTGACAATGAGCAGTTCTTC
many TRBJ2-1 TRBV20-1 TRBD2 CSARDGRGGDEQFF TGCAGTGCTAGAGACGGGCGGGGGGGCGATGAGCAGTTCTTC
few TRBJ1-5 TRBV12-5 - CASGFGFNQPQHF TGTGCTAGTGGTTTCGGATTTAATCAGCCCCAGCATTTT
many TRBJ1-1 TRBV6-5 TRBD1 CASSRDRARTEAFF TGTGCCAGCAGTAGGGACAGGGCGCGAACTGAAGCTTTCTTT
- TRBJ2-1 TRBV5-1 TRBD1 CASSLDRGDQNEQFF TGCGCCAGCAGCCTAGACAGGGGTGATCAAAATGAGCAGTTCTTC
- TRBJ1-5 TRBV12-3/TRBV12-4 TRBD1 CASSDRGPNQPQHF TGTGCCAGCAGTGACAGGGGACCTAATCAGCCCCAGCATTTT
many TRBJ2-3 TRBV5-1 - CASSLSGYTQYF TGCGCCAGCAGCTTGAGTGGGTATACGCAGTATTTT
many TRBJ2-5 TRBV5-1 - CASSSDGAPQETQYF TGCGCCAGCAGCTCGGATGGAGCCCCCCAAGAGACCCAGTACTTC
- TRBJ2-1 TRBV19 - CASRPDGSDEQFF TGTGCCAGTAGACCGGACGGAAGCGATGAGCAGTTCTTC
few TRBJ1-2 TRBV20-1 - CSARTTPANYGYTF TGCAGTGCTAGAACGACACCCGCTAACTATGGCTACACCTTC
few TRBJ1-6 TRBV7-2 - CASSPQQYSPLHF TGTGCCAGCAGCCCCCAACAGTACTCACCCCTCCACTTT
few TRBJ1-6 TRBV15 - CATSRDGGGALHF TGTGCCACCAGCAGAGACGGCGGGGGGGCCCTCCACTTT
- TRBJ2-1 TRBV18 - CASSPGAIRGDEQFF TGTGCCAGCTCACCAGGCGCCATTAGGGGGGATGAGCAGTTCTTC
few TRBJ1-5 TRBV6-5 - CASSQDRFNQPQHF TGTGCCAGCAGCCAGGACAGATTCAATCAGCCCCAGCATTTT
few TRBJ1-2 TRBV7-8 TRBD1 CASSLRDRVQANYGYTF TGTGCCAGCAGCCTCCGGGACAGGGTCCAAGCTAACTATGGCTACACCTTC
many TRBJ1-1 TRBV6-2/TRBV6-3 - CASWSAQGDTEAFF TGTGCCAGCTGGAGCGCTCAGGGAGACACTGAAGCTTTCTTT
few TRBJ2-5 TRBV7-9 TRBD2 CASSPPTSGGAETQYF TGTGCCAGCAGCCCCCCCACTAGCGGGGGGGCGGAGACCCAGTACTTC
few TRBJ1-5 TRBV19 - CASEGHSNQPQHF TGTGCCAGCGAGGGGCATAGCAATCAGCCCCAGCATTTT